The 8 T cell receptor beta chains given below trace back to one sample, sequenced in a study of STAT3 mutations in large granular lymphocyte leukemia. The repertoire was sequenced with immunoSEQ multiplex PCR; TCRdb's copy has only in-frame clones and lacks some. In the table there are tens of thousands of clones, 75% to 90% of which are singletons. No cognate antigen is known for these TCRs. Whole-study findings and limits: Every T-cell large granular lymphocyte leukemia patient had at least one immunodominant TCR beta clonotype.

The specimen sequenced was peripheral blood mononuclear cells. These receptors came from a man aged 55 to 70 with T-cell large granular lymphocyte leukemia. Some clones in this sample may be carry-over from other donors' samples.

The genes are TRBV5-1 and TRBJ2-1, with D tentatively TRBD2 (6 bases). Trimming took 6 bases from V and 7 from J, leaving 17 bases between them. This CDR3 contains 14 residues. Germline CDR1 and CDR2: SGHRS and YFSETQ. The CDR3 loop reads CASTQMLAENEQFF. CDR3 sequence (DNA): TGCGCCAGCACTCAGATGTTAGCGGAGAATGAGCAGTTCTTC.

The V call is TRBV5-1, the J call TRBJ2-7, with 8 bases lining up with TRBD1. Germline lookup yields CDR1 SGHRS and CDR2 YFSETQ. This CDR3 has 15 amino acids. V was pared by 4 bases and J by 2 bases, with 8 bases of the junction left unmatched. In nucleotides, the CDR3 is TGCGCCAGCAGCCCTGATGGACAGGGAACCTACGAGCAGTACTTC. Protein sequence: CASSPDGQGTYEQYF.

The chain has TRBV30 and TRBJ2-3; TRBD2 aligns across 7 bases. V lost 0 bases and J lost 6; bases outside the gene matches: 6. The CDR3 sequence is 14 residues long. Germline V gives CDR1 GTSNPN, CDR2 SVGIG (reference sequence). The CDR3, as DNA: TGTGCCTGGAGTGTGGAGCGGGGAAGGGATACGCAGTATTTT. Its translation is CAWSVERGRDTQYF.

The rearrangement uses TRBV6-5 and TRBJ2-1; 10 nucleotides line up with TRBD2. The germline gives CDR1 MNHEY, CDR2 SVGAGI. This CDR3 comprises 14 residues. The J segment lost 4 bases and the V segment lost 6 bases, leaving 3 bases of the junction unmatched. CDR3 sequence reads: CASRAGGPYNEQFF. CDR3 coding DNA: TGTGCCAGCAGAGCGGGAGGGCCGTACAATGAGCAGTTCTTC.

This chain links TRBV19 with TRBJ2-1; a possible D gene is TRBD1 (5 bases). The CDR3 is 16 residues long. V gave up 3 bases and J gave up 0 bases, with 12 bases separating them. CDR1 and CDR2 (germline): LNHDA, SQIVND (reference sequence). The CDR3 bases are TGTGCCAGTAGTATGGCAGGGCCCAGCTCCTACAATGAGCAGTTCTTC. This sequence encodes CASSMAGPSSYNEQFF.

The V gene is TRBV18, the J gene TRBJ1-2; D call uncertain. CDR3 length: 12 residues. Germline CDR1 is KGHSH and CDR2 is LQKENI. Trimming stripped 2 bases from V and 8 bases from J, with 9 bases between. In DNA form, the CDR3 reads TGTGCCAGCTCACCAAACCACCGGGGCTACACCTTC. It translates to CASSPNHRGYTF. The entire variable domain, with the rest obtained from reference TRBV18 and TRBJ1-2, is as follows: NAGVMQNPRHLVRRRGQEARLRCSPMKGHSHVYWYRQLPEEGLKFMVYLQKENIIDESGMPKERFSAEFPKEGPSILRIQQVVRGDSAAYFCASSPNHRGYTFGSGTRLTVV.

This CDR3 is CASSYPPPKSYGYTF. For the CDR3, the DNA is TGTGCCAGCAGCTATCCCCCCCCCAAGAGCTATGGCTACACCTTC. The chain is built from TRBV11-2 and TRBJ1-2, with D uncertain. Germline V gene lookup returns CDR1 SGHAT and CDR2 FQNNGV. The V end lost 4 bases, the J end lost 4 bases, and 16 bases lay between the germline ends. The CDR3 is 15 amino acids.

The chain recombines TRBV28 with TRBJ2-1; D possibly corresponds to TRBD2 (6 bases). V was shortened by 4 bases and J by 7 bases, with 17 bases between the two germline ends. Germline loops: CDR1 MDHEN, CDR2 SYDVKM. The CDR3 covers 15 residues. The CDR3 protein is CASSSRQLGGNEQFF. In DNA form, the CDR3 reads TGTGCCAGCAGTTCCCGTCAACTGGGGGGTAATGAGCAGTTCTTC.